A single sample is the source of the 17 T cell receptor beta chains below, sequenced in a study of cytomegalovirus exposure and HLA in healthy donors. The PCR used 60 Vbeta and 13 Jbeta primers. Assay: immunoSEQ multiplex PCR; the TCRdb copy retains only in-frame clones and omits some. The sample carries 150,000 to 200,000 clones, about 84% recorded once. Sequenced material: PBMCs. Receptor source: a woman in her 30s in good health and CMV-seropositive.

The CDR3, as DNA: TGCGCCAGCAGCTTGACCTACTATAGATCCTACGAGCAGTACTTC. Translating it yields CASSLTYYRSYEQYF. This chain uses TRBV5-1 with TRBJ2-7; the D is unclear. CDR1 and CDR2 from the germline V gene are SGHRS and YFSETQ. This CDR3 is built from 15 residues. Trimming stripped 1 base from V and 1 base from J, with 12 bases between.

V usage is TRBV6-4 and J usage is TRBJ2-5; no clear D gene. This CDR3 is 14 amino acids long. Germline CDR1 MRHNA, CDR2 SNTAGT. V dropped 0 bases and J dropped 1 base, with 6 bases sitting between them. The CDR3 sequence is CASSDSPSQETQYF. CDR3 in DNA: TGTGCCAGCAGTGACTCCCCCAGCCAAGAGACCCAGTACTTC.

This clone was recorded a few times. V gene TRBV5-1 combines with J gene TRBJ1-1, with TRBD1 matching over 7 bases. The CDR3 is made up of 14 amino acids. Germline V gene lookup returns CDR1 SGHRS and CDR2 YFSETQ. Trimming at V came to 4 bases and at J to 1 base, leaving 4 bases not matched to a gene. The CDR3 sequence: CASSGTEKNTEAFF. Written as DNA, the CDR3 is TGCGCCAGCAGCGGGACAGAGAAGAACACTGAAGCTTTCTTT.

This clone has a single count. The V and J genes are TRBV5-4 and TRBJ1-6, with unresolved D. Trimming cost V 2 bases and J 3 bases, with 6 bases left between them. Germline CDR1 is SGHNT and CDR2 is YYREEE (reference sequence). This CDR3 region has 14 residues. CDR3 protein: CASSLENYNSPLHF. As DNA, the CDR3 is TGTGCCAGCAGCTTAGAGAACTATAATTCACCCCTCCACTTT.

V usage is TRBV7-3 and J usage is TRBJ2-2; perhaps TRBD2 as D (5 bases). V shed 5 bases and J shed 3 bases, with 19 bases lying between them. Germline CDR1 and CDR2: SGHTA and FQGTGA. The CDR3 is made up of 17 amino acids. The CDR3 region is CASSPQSSSRDTGELFF. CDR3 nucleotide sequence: TGTGCCAGCAGCCCCCAGTCTAGCTCCCGCGACACCGGGGAGCTGTTTTTT.

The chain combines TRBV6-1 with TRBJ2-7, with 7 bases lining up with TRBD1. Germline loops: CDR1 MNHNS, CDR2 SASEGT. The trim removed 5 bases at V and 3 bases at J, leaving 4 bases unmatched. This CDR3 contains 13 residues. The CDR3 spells CASSLRQGYEQYF. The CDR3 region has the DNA TGTGCCAGCAGTCTCCGACAGGGCTACGAGCAGTACTTC.

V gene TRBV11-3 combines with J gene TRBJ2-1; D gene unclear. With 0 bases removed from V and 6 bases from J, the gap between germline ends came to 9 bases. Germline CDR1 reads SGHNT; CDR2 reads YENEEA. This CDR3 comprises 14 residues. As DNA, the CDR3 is TGTGCCAGCAGCTTAGATCGTGACTCCAATGAGCAGTTCTTC. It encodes CASSLDRDSNEQFF.

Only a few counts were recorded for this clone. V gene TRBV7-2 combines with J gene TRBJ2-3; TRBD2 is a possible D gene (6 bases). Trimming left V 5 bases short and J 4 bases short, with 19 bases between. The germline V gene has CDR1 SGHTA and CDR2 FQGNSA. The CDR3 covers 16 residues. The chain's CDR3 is CASSIVSGGDADTQYF. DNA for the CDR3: TGTGCCAGCAGCATCGTAAGTGGAGGGGACGCAGATACGCAGTATTTT.

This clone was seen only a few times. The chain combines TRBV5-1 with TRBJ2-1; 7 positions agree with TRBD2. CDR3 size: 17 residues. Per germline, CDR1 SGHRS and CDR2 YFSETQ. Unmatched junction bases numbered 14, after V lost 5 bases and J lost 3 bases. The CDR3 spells CASSLQGRAGIYNEQFF. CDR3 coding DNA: TGCGCCAGCAGTCTCCAAGGGCGAGCGGGGATCTACAATGAGCAGTTCTTC.

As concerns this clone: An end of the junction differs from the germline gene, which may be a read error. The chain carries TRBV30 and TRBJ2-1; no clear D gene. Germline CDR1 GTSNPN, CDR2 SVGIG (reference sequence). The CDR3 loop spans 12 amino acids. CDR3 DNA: TGTGCCTGGAGGGTTCGTTTGGGTCAGGTGGTCTTC. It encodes CAWRVRLGQVVF.

CDR3 DNA sequence: TGTGCCAGCAGCTTAGCCCCGCGGCGGGTCTCTGAAGCTTTCTTT. Translating it yields CASSLAPRRVSEAFF. The chain carries TRBV7-8 and TRBJ1-1; no clear D gene. Germline CDR1 SGHVS, CDR2 FQNEAQ. Trimming removed 0 bases at V and 6 bases at J, with 14 bases between. There are 15 residues in the CDR3. Supplemented by reference TRBV7-8 and TRBJ1-1, the full variable domain reads GAGVSQSPRYKVAKRGQDVALRCDPISGHVSLFWYQQALGQGPEFLTYFQNEAQLDKSGLPSDRFFAERPEGSVSTLKIQRTQQEDSAVYLCASSLAPRRVSEAFFGQGTRLTVV.

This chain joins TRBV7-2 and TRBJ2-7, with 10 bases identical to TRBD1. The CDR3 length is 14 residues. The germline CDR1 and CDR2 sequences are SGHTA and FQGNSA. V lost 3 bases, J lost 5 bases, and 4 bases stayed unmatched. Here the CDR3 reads CASSFDRGLDEQYF. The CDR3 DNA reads TGTGCCAGCAGCTTTGACAGGGGGCTCGACGAGCAGTACTTC. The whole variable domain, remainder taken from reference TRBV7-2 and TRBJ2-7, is GAGVSQSPSNKVTEKGKDVELRCDPISGHTALYWYRQSLGQGLEFLIYFQGNSAPDKSGLPSDRFSAERTGGSVSTLTIQRTQQEDSAVYLCASSFDRGLDEQYFGPGTRLTVT.

The CDR3: CASSQGPITYEQYF. DNA of the CDR3: TGTGCCAGTAGTCAGGGTCCGATTACCTACGAGCAGTACTTC. This sequence joins TRBV19 and TRBJ2-7, with a possible D match to TRBD1 (5 bases). The germline gives CDR1 LNHDA, CDR2 SQIVND (reference sequence). CDR3 length: 14 residues. Trimming took off 5 bases at V and 2 bases at J, with 13 bases between the two ends.

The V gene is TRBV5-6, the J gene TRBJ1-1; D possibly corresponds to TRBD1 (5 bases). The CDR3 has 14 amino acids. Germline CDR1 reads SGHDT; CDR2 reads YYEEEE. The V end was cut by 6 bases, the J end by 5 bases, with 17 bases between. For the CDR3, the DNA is TGTGCCAGCACGCCGTTCAGGGTCGGGACTGAAGCTTTCTTT. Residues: CASTPFRVGTEAFF.

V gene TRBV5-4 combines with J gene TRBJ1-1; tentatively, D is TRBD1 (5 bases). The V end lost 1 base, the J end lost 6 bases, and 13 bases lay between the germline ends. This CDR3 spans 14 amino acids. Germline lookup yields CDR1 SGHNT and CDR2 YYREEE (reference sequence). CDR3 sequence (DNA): TGTGCCAGCAGCTTGAGGGGTGGACGGGCTGAAGCTTTCTTT. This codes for CASSLRGGRAEAFF. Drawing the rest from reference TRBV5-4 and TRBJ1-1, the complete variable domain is ETGVTQSPTHLIKTRGQQVTLRCSSQSGHNTVSWYQQALGQGPQFIFQYYREEENGRGNFPPRFSGLQFPNYSSELNVNALELDDSALYLCASSLRGGRAEAFFGQGTRLTVV.

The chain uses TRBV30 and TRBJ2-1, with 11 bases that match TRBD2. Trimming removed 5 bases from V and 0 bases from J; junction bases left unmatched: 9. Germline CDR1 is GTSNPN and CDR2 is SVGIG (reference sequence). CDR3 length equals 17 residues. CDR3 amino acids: CAWGITSGSLSYNEQFF. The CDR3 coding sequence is TGTGCCTGGGGGATCACTAGCGGGAGCCTCTCCTACAATGAGCAGTTCTTC.

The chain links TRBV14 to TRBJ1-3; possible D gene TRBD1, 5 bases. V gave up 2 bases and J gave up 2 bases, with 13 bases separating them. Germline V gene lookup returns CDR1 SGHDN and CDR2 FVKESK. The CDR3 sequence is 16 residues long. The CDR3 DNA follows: TGTGCCAGCAGCCAACCTCTGCGGGGGGCTGGAAACACCATATATTTT. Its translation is CASSQPLRGAGNTIYF.